The clone carrying this TCR beta chain came up many times. The antigen is unknown. The sample comes from a study of breast tumors, draining lymph nodes, adjacent tissues. The study, taken as a whole, reports: Tumors had less TCR diversity than lymph nodes, more than nontumor tissue. Most tumor T cells seemingly derive from lymph node, then expand in tumor. Tumor and nontumor repertoires were significantly more similar in luminal-like than in basal-like breast cancer.

Looked up from germline, CDR1 is SGHDT and CDR2 is YYEEEE. V was cut by 5 bases and J by 4 bases, with 9 bases left in between. The CDR3 loop spans 13 amino acids. TCRdb reanalysed the multiplex PCR reads using MiXCR and keeps one entry per CDR3 protein. The sample carries around 130,000 distinct CDR3 sequences, approximately 32% recorded once. Breast cancer patients provided tissue from their axillary draining lymph nodes. The clonotype comes from a female donor with breast cancer. Some clones in this sample may be carry-over from other donors' samples. The sample consisted of axillary lymph node tissue. This chain joins TRBV5-6 and TRBJ2-2; D remains ambiguous. In DNA, the CDR3 is TGTGCCAGCAGAGGTTATTTCACCGGGGAGCTGTTTTTT. Translating gives CASRGYFTGELFF.